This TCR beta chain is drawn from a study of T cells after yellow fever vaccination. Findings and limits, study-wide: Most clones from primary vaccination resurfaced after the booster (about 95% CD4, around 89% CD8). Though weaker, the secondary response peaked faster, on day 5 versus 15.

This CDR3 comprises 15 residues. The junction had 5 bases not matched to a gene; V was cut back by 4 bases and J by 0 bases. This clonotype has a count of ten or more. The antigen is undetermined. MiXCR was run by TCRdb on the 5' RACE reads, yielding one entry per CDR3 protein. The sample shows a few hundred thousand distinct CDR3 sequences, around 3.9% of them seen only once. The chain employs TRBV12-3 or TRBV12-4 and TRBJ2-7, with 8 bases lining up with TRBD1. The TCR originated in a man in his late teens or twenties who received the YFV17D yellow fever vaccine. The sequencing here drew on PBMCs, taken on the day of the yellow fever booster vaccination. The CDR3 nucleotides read TGTGCCAGCAGTTCAGGGGGCTCCCACTCCTACGAGCAGTACTTC. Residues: CASSSGGSHSYEQYF.